The 21 T cell receptor beta chains listed next were all sequenced from one sample in a study of blood T cell repertoires in COVID-19. The data were produced by immunoSEQ multiplex PCR, yet TCRdb's version contains in-frame clones alone and is incomplete. Seen here are approximately 60,000 clones, just over 85% observed once, and the top ten hold 3.2%. Sequences were obtained from peripheral blood. These receptors originate from a man aged 50 to 60 with active COVID-19.

The rearrangement joins TRBV19 to TRBJ1-3; 10 positions agree with TRBD1. Germline loops: CDR1 LNHDA, CDR2 SQIVND (reference sequence). The CDR3 contains 15 residues. V gave up 10 bases and J gave up 4 bases; unmatched junction bases: 10. CDR3 protein: CATKRRGQGGNTIYF. In nucleotides, the CDR3 is TGTGCCACTAAGCGGAGGGGACAGGGGGGAAACACCATATATTTT.

CDR3 amino acids: CASRSTPYNEQFF. CDR3 nucleotide sequence: TGCGCCAGCAGATCGACACCCTACAATGAGCAGTTCTTC. The V and J genes are TRBV23-1 and TRBJ2-1; D uncertain. TRBV23-1 has ORF status, its function being uncertain. V gave up 6 bases and J gave up 2 bases, with 8 bases separating them. This CDR3 region has 13 residues.

This clone has a single count. V gene TRBV20-1 combines with J gene TRBJ1-5; no definite D call. The CDR3 totals 13 residues. Germline loops: CDR1 DFQATT, CDR2 SNEGSKA (reference sequence). V gave up 4 bases and J gave up 0 bases, with 7 bases separating them. DNA for the CDR3: TGCAGTGCTACTGACCATAGCAATCAGCCCCAGCATTTT. Residues: CSATDHSNQPQHF.

This chain links TRBV19 with TRBJ1-4, with 8 bases fitting TRBD1. Losses at the gene ends were 4 bases for V and 0 bases for J; bases not matched to a gene: 13. The CDR3 runs to 19 residues. Germline CDR1 is LNHDA and CDR2 is SQIVND (reference sequence). The chain's CDR3 is CASSSRRGQGGTTNEKLFF. CDR3 coding DNA: TGTGCCAGTAGTAGCCGCAGAGGACAGGGTGGCACAACTAATGAAAAACTGTTTTTT.

The V call is TRBV14, the J call TRBJ2-7; 12 bases line up with TRBD1. This CDR3 spans 16 amino acids. Per the germline V gene, CDR1 is SGHDN and CDR2 is FVKESK. The V gene end was trimmed by 4 bases and the J gene end by 5 bases; junction bases not matched to a gene: 9. The CDR3 here is CASSRKFGTGGNEQYF. As DNA, the CDR3 is TGTGCCAGCAGCCGCAAGTTCGGGACAGGGGGCAACGAGCAGTACTTC.

With respect to this clone: The sample holds other DNA sequences that translate to the same CDR3. The CDR3 nucleotides are TGCAGCGTTGAACAAGGGAGACATCCGAACTATGGCTACACCTTC. Amino acid sequence: CSVEQGRHPNYGYTF. The V call is TRBV29-1, the J call TRBJ1-2, with D uncertain. V was pared by 2 bases and J by 2 bases, with 15 bases between. The CDR3 is 15 residues long. Germline V lookup: CDR1 SQVTM, CDR2 ANQGSEA.

This chain links TRBV3-1 (or the pseudogene TRBV3-2) with TRBJ1-4; a weak D match, TRBD1 (6 bases). Germline CDR1 reads LGHDT; CDR2 reads YNNKEL (reference sequence). This CDR3 has 16 residues. Trimming removed 2 bases from V and 7 bases from J, with 17 bases in between. This CDR3 is CASSQSSPGVAEKLFF. DNA for the CDR3: TGTGCCAGCAGCCAAAGTTCCCCAGGGGTGGCTGAAAAACTGTTTTTT.

This clone appeared a single time. This chain uses TRBV4-2 with TRBJ2-7, with D possibly TRBD1 on 6 matching bases. Trimming cost V 1 base and J 3 bases, with 13 bases left between them. The germline CDR1 and CDR2 sequences are LGHNA and YNFKEQ. CDR3 size: 15 residues. For the CDR3, the DNA is TGTGCCAGCAGCCAAGGGACAGAAAGGTTCTACGAGCAGTACTTC. This sequence encodes CASSQGTERFYEQYF.

The CDR3 here is CASSTGSLNTEAFF. The CDR3 DNA follows: TGTGCCAGCAGCACAGGATCGTTGAACACTGAAGCTTTCTTT. V gene TRBV11-2 combines with J gene TRBJ1-1; D may be TRBD1 (5 bases). Germline V gives CDR1 SGHAT, CDR2 FQNNGV. Deletions cut 5 bases from V and 0 bases from J, with 10 bases between. This CDR3 region has 14 residues.

This chain links TRBV4-3 with TRBJ2-5; D is ambiguous. Germline V CDR1 and CDR2: LGHNA, YSLEER. The CDR3 spans 13 residues. With 1 base removed from V and 7 bases from J, the gap between germline ends came to 10 bases. CDR3 sequence: CASSQGRSRTQYF. DNA for the CDR3: TGCGCCAGCAGCCAAGGGAGATCCAGGACCCAGTACTTC.

This chain joins TRBV2 and TRBJ1-3, with D hard to call. With 11 bases removed from V and 1 base from J, the gap between germline ends came to 12 bases. This CDR3 comprises 13 residues. Germline CDR1 and CDR2: SNHLY and FYNNEI. DNA of the CDR3: TGTGCCGGATCGAGGTTTTCTGGAAACACCATATATTTT. This gives the protein CAGSRFSGNTIYF.

The chain couples TRBV7-2 to TRBJ2-3; 10 positions match TRBD2. Germline CDR1 reads SGHTA; CDR2 reads FQGNSA. This CDR3 contains 15 residues. Trimming cost V 5 bases and J 3 bases; bases outside gene matches: 5. This CDR3 reads CASSPWTSGTDTQYF. The CDR3 DNA is TGTGCCAGCAGCCCATGGACTAGCGGAACAGATACGCAGTATTTT.

The chain recombines TRBV6-1 with TRBJ1-1, with D maybe TRBD1 (6 bases). This CDR3 region has 15 residues. The ends were cut back, 3 bases at V and 1 base at J, with 12 bases in the middle. CDR1 is MNHNS and CDR2 is SASEGT in the germline V gene. The DNA for the CDR3 is TGTGCCAGCAGTGAGGCCCACAGGGCGAACACTGAAGCTTTCTTT. Residues: CASSEAHRANTEAFF.

The chain recombines TRBV5-4 with TRBJ2-3; tentative D call: TRBD1 (5 bases). The germline V gene has CDR1 SGHNT and CDR2 YYREEE (reference sequence). V lost 4 bases to trimming and J lost 2 bases, with 11 bases between them. The CDR3 has 14 amino acids. The CDR3 here is CASSGARLTDTQYF. The CDR3 nucleotides are TGTGCCAGCAGCGGGGCGAGACTCACAGATACGCAGTATTTT. The full variable domain, completed using reference TRBV5-4 and TRBJ2-3, is ETGVTQSPTHLIKTRGQQVTLRCSSQSGHNTVSWYQQALGQGPQFIFQYYREEENGRGNFPPRFSGLQFPNYSSELNVNALELDDSALYLCASSGARLTDTQYFGPGTRLTVL.

The V and J genes are TRBV11-2 and TRBJ1-2, with D possibly matching TRBD1 (5 bases). V lost 4 bases, J lost 3 bases, and 15 bases lay in between. The CDR3 sequence is 15 residues long. The germline gives CDR1 SGHAT, CDR2 FQNNGV. CDR3 in DNA: TGTGCCAGCAGCTCAGCCGGGGGAACCTACTATGGCTACACCTTC. As protein: CASSSAGGTYYGYTF.

The genes are TRBV5-1 and TRBJ2-7; the match to TRBD2 covers 11 bases. The length of the CDR3 is 16 residues. The V gene's germline CDR1 is SGHRS and CDR2 YFSETQ. The junction had 6 bases not matched to a gene; V was cut back by 0 bases and J by 4 bases. CDR3 DNA: TGCGCCAGCAGCTTGGGTACTAGCGGGAGAAATTACGAGCAGTACTTC. Its translation is CASSLGTSGRNYEQYF.

The chain employs TRBV7-9 and TRBJ2-7, with 7 positions matching TRBD1. The junction had 3 bases not matched to a gene; V was cut back by 5 bases and J by 2 bases. Germline values: CDR1 SEHNR, CDR2 FQNEAQ (reference sequence). The CDR3 sequence is 13 residues long. The CDR3 region is CASSPDRTYEQYF. CDR3 sequence (DNA): TGTGCCAGCAGCCCGGACAGGACCTACGAGCAGTACTTC.

The chain joins TRBV19 to TRBJ1-3, with D maybe TRBD1 (5 bases). V was shortened by 2 bases and J by 0 bases, with 8 bases between the two germline ends. CDR3 length equals 15 residues. In germline, CDR1 is LNHDA, CDR2 SQIVND (reference sequence). The CDR3 bases are TGTGCCAGTAGTATACGGGGGACCTCTGGAAACACCATATATTTT. It codes for CASSIRGTSGNTIYF. The variable domain in full, with the rest retrieved from reference TRBV19 and TRBJ1-3, is DGGITQSPKYLFRKEGQNVTLSCEQNLNHDAMYWYRQDPGQGLRLIYYSQIVNDFQKGDIAEGYSVSREKKESFPLTVTSAQKNPTAFYLCASSIRGTSGNTIYFGEGSWLTVV.

This clone was seen only once. The chain couples TRBV5-1 to TRBJ1-1, with D possibly matching TRBD1 (6 bases). V shed 3 bases and J shed 5 bases, with 14 bases lying between them. Germline CDR1 and CDR2: SGHRS and YFSETQ. The CDR3 contains 14 residues. The CDR3 here is CASSSDLRGTEAFF. The CDR3 DNA reads TGCGCCAGCAGCTCGGACTTAAGGGGGACTGAAGCTTTCTTT.

The chain recombines TRBV27 with TRBJ2-7, with 12 bases aligning to TRBD2. Trimming at V came to 6 bases and at J to 6 bases, leaving 9 bases not matched to a gene. Germline assignment: CDR1 MNHEY and CDR2 SMNVEV (reference sequence). This CDR3 has 15 residues. The CDR3 DNA reads TGTGCCAGCAGCCCTAGCGGGAGGGCTAGTCGCGAGCAGTACTTC. Protein sequence: CASSPSGRASREQYF.

The chain carries TRBV21-1 and TRBJ1-1; no DNA check was done on the table's D call, TRBD1. TRBV21-1 constitutes a pseudogene. This CDR3 spans 17 amino acids. The CDR3 region is CASSISRDRGGNTEAFF. Here the CDR3 DNA reads TGTGCCAGCAGCATCTCCCGGGACAGGGGAGGGAACACTGAAGCTTTCTTT.